The text below deals with one T cell receptor beta chain. The CDR3 sequence is 15 residues long. In germline, CDR1 is LGHDT, CDR2 YNNKEL (reference sequence). V was pared by 2 bases and J by 5 bases, with 15 bases between. Study processing details: Cell counts per sample came from amplifying reference gene primers. TCRdb keeps only in-frame clones here, not all; method: immunoSEQ multiplex PCR. The DNA gave D and trimming, while V, J and clone size come from that table. The table shows some 520,000 clones, with 89% occurring only once. The data belong to a study of blood T cell repertoires in COVID-19. Overall study context: The United States, Italy and Spain were the sources of the acute and convalescent COVID-19 samples. The analysed material was cDNA or gDNA that came from T cells, B-cell-depleted T cells, or PBMCs.

The source of this sequence is a young man with COVID-19, enrolled during active disease. J is TRBJ2-5 and V is TRBV3-1 (or the pseudogene TRBV3-2); tentatively, D is TRBD2 (6 bases). Material: peripheral blood. CDR3 sequence: CASSQNLGGGETQYF. DNA of the CDR3: TGTGCCAGCAGCCAAAACCTGGGCGGAGGGGAGACCCAGTACTTC.